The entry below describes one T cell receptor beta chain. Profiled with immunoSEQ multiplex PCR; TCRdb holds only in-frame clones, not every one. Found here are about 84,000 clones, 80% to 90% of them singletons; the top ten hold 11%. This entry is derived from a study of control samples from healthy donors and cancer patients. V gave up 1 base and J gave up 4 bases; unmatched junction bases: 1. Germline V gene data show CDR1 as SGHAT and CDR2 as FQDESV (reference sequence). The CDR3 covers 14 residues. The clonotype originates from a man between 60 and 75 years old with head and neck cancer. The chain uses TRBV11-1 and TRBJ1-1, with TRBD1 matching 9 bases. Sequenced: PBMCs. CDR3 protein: CASSLGTGATEAFF. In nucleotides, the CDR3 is TGTGCCAGCAGCTTAGGGACAGGGGCCACTGAAGCTTTCTTT.